This TCR beta chain was profiled in a study of shared clonotypes between healthy human individuals. Study-level results: Around 5% was the fraction of naive CD4 clonotypes found shared across several donors.

Here immunoSEQ multiplex PCR was the method, and the copy in TCRdb shows in-frame clones only, minus some. The data show millions of clones, more than 80% seen once. Concerning this clone: Its antigen is still unknown.

The split of CD4+ cells yielded CD45RA+ naive and CD45RA-negative memory subsets. V shed 5 bases and J 15 bases; nucleotides not matched to a gene: 12. The CDR3 has 13 amino acids. Germline CDR1 is MNHEY and CDR2 is SMNVEV (reference sequence). Input material: naive CD4+ T cells sorted from blood. Subset meaning: CD45RA+ positively selected. The chain is built from TRBV27 and TRBJ2-1; 8 bases map to TRBD2. The TCR was taken from a man aged 18 to 35 in good health. CDR3 sequence: CASSLLTSGPVFF. DNA for the CDR3: TGTGCCAGCAGTCTCCTAACTAGCGGACCTGTGTTCTTC.